The TCR beta chain described here comes from a study of cytomegalovirus exposure and HLA in healthy donors. Study results and limitations: In a later analysis, specific HLA alleles were associated with approximately 17,000 TCR beta sequences at a 0.05 false discovery rate. Cytomegalovirus-associated TCR beta chains were listed, numbering some 180. Only CMV serostatus was available as immune exposure information.

A multiplex PCR was run with 60 Vbeta primers and 13 Jbeta primers. Only in-frame clones appear in the TCRdb table, and some are missing; sequencing was by immunoSEQ multiplex PCR. The table shows more than 90,000 clones, with over 65% occurring only once. Germline CDR1 and CDR2: SNHLY and FYNNEI. V shed 4 bases and J shed 5 bases, with 26 bases lying between them. CDR3 size: 18 residues. Notes on this clone: The antigen is unknown.

This TCR was sampled from a woman between 25 and 40 years old in good health and CMV-seronegative. Specimen: PBMCs. This chain uses TRBV2 with TRBJ2-5, with D perhaps TRBD2 (6 bases). The DNA of the CDR3 is TGTGCCAGCAGTGCCGCTTTAAGAGCCGGGACTGCGTGGGAGACCCAGTACTTC. It codes for CASSAALRAGTAWETQYF. The variable domain in full, with the rest retrieved from reference TRBV2 and TRBJ2-5, is EPEVTQTPSHQVTQMGQEVILRCVPISNHLYFYWYRQILGQKVEFLVSFYNNEISEKSEIFDDQFSVERPDGSNFTLKIRSTKLEDSAMYFCASSAALRAGTAWETQYFGPGTRLLVL.